This T cell receptor beta chain appears in the sequencing data of a study of shared clonotypes between healthy human individuals. The overall study: Three men and two women, aged 18 to 49, were donors.

V dropped 6 bases and J dropped 4 bases, with 15 bases sitting between them. The CDR3 is 14 residues long. Germline V gene lookup returns CDR1 MDHEN and CDR2 SYDVKM. The CD4+ fraction was divided into a CD45RA+ naive subset and a CD45RA-negative memory subset. Method: immunoSEQ multiplex PCR; TCRdb's copy keeps in-frame clones and lacks some. The data hold approximately 1.1 million clones, with approximately 78% observed a single time. The source of this sequence is a man aged 18 to 30 in good health. Some clones in this sample may be carry-over from other donors' samples. The gene calls are TRBV28 and TRBJ1-2; D possibly corresponds to TRBD1 (5 bases). The sample was memory CD4+ T cells from PBMCs. Subset in this sample: CD45RA-negative fraction. CDR3 nucleotides: TGTGCCAGCAGCCGTTACATGACAGTCTATGGCTACACCTTC. This encodes CASSRYMTVYGYTF.